The present TCR beta chain was sequenced within a study of T cell repertoires in cytomegalovirus infection. Study-level information: Recently identified HLA-C-restricted and well-studied HLA-B-restricted CMV epitopes were used. The public TCR beta signatures pointed to both CMV infection and matching HLA type. Study-wide findings and caveats: Within the response measured ex vivo, HLA-C-restricted CMV-specific TCR beta clonotypes were dominant. Totalled public TCR beta family frequency picked out people who carried CMV plus the relevant HLA.

TCRdb independently ran MiXCR on the reads; one entry per CDR3 protein. The sample yields about 570,000 distinct CDR3 sequences, almost 40% seen once. Deletions cut 1 base from V and 5 bases from J, with 7 bases between. There are 13 residues in the CDR3. Points on this clonotype: What it recognizes is unknown.

The sequence came from a human donor in good health (CMV status not recorded). Some clones in this sample may be carry-over from other donors' samples. This sample comprised cultured PBMCs, obtained from culture after CMV antigen stimulation. The chain couples TRBV12-3 or TRBV12-4 to TRBJ2-3; D uncertain. Here the CDR3 reads CASSLVAQDTQYF. CDR3 nucleotides: TGTGCCAGCAGTTTAGTGGCCCAAGATACGCAGTATTTT.